This passage covers 9 T cell receptor beta chains from one sample sequenced in a study of blood T cell repertoires in COVID-19. Using immunoSEQ multiplex PCR, the repertoire was profiled, and TCRdb retains in-frame clones only, with some absent. Here the sample spans 270,000 or so clones, 90% being singletons. Material: peripheral blood. These receptors all stem from a woman aged 60 to 75 with COVID-19, enrolled during active disease.

The chain carries TRBV7-2 and TRBJ1-1; 9 bases fit TRBD1. This CDR3 contains 15 residues. The V gene's germline CDR1 is SGHTA and CDR2 FQGNSA. Trimming removed 7 bases from V and 3 bases from J; junction bases left unmatched: 9. The CDR3 reads CASKTTGGAYTEAFF. CDR3 nucleotides: TGTGCCAGCAAGACTACAGGGGGCGCATACACTGAAGCTTTCTTT.

The chain uses TRBV7-3 and TRBJ2-2; D not resolved. The V end lost 3 bases, the J end lost 2 bases, and 7 bases lay between the germline ends. Germline values: CDR1 SGHTA, CDR2 FQGTGA. The CDR3 loop spans 14 amino acids. DNA of the CDR3: TGTGCCAGCAGCTTTCTCCTCAACACCGGGGAGCTGTTTTTT. Translating it yields CASSFLLNTGELFF.

The J gene is TRBJ2-5, the V gene TRBV4-3, with 7 bases that match TRBD2. The J segment lost 5 bases and the V segment lost 4 bases, leaving 10 bases of the junction unmatched. The CDR3 is made up of 15 amino acids. Germline loops: CDR1 LGHNA, CDR2 YSLEER. The CDR3 DNA sequence: TGCGCCAGCAGCCTAAGAGCGGGGCAACGGGAGACCCAGTACTTC. Protein product: CASSLRAGQRETQYF.

The CDR3 protein is CSASRQGALRNTIYF. In DNA, the CDR3 is TGCAGTGCTAGTCGCCAGGGGGCTCTGCGAAACACCATATATTTT. The J gene is TRBJ1-3, the V gene TRBV20-1, with 8 bases aligning to TRBD1. Trimming removed 3 bases from V and 5 bases from J; junction bases left unmatched: 9. CDR3 size: 15 residues. The V gene's germline CDR1 is DFQATT and CDR2 SNEGSKA (reference sequence).

CDR3 sequence: CASSISFTGTTYEQYF. The CDR3 DNA is TGTGCCAGTAGTATATCCTTCACAGGGACAACCTACGAGCAGTACTTC. The chain carries TRBV19 and TRBJ2-7; D is perhaps TRBD1 (6 bases). The V gene's germline CDR1 is LNHDA and CDR2 SQIVND (reference sequence). Trimming took 2 bases from V and 2 from J, leaving 16 bases between them. The CDR3 sequence is 16 residues long. Combining the CDR3 with reference TRBV19 and TRBJ2-7 gives the whole variable domain DGGITQSPKYLFRKEGQNVTLSCEQNLNHDAMYWYRQDPGQGLRLIYYSQIVNDFQKGDIAEGYSVSREKKESFPLTVTSAQKNPTAFYLCASSISFTGTTYEQYFGPGTRLTVT.

V gene TRBV11-2 combines with J gene TRBJ2-2, with unresolved D. This CDR3 region has 15 residues. The V end lost 1 base, the J end lost 4 bases, and 10 bases lay between the germline ends. Germline assignment: CDR1 SGHAT and CDR2 FQNNGV. In DNA form, the CDR3 reads TGTGCCAGCAGCTTAGGTGGCTCTCCCACCGGGGAGCTGTTTTTT. Residues: CASSLGGSPTGELFF.

The chain couples TRBV19 to TRBJ2-7; TRBD1 matches 7 bases. V shed 5 bases and J 0 bases; nucleotides not matched to a gene: 7. The CDR3 is 15 residues long. Germline values: CDR1 LNHDA, CDR2 SQIVND (reference sequence). The CDR3 DNA sequence: TGTGCCAGTAGTCCCTCGACAGGGAGCTCCTACGAGCAGTACTTC. This sequence encodes CASSPSTGSSYEQYF.

The V gene is TRBV19, the J gene TRBJ1-6, with 7 bases identical to TRBD1. Germline CDR1 is LNHDA and CDR2 is SQIVND (reference sequence). The CDR3 length is 14 residues. V shed 3 bases, J shed 7 bases, and the junction held 3 bases outside the gene matches. In DNA form, the CDR3 reads TGTGCCAGTAGTATCGACAGGGTCAATTCACCCCTCCACTTT. The encoded protein is CASSIDRVNSPLHF.

This chain connects TRBV5-1 to TRBJ1-2, with D perhaps matching TRBD1 (6 bases). Germline V gene data show CDR1 as SGHRS and CDR2 as YFSETQ. The V end lost 5 bases, the J end lost 1 base, and 15 bases lay between the germline ends. This CDR3 contains 15 residues. DNA for the CDR3: TGCGCCAGCAGTCTCCGAGGGGGTCATAACTATGGCTACACCTTC. Its translation: CASSLRGGHNYGYTF.